A single sample gave rise to the 26 T cell receptor beta chains below, sequenced in a study of shared clonotypes between healthy human individuals. Only in-frame clones appear in the TCRdb table, and some are missing; sequencing was by immunoSEQ multiplex PCR. The sample lists 1,400,000 or so clones; about 98.5% were seen once. Sequenced sample: naive CD4+ T cells sorted from blood. Indicated subset: CD45RA+ positively selected. Receptor source: a man in his thirties or forties in good health.

The gene calls are TRBV7-2 and TRBJ2-1; 8 nucleotides line up with TRBD2. The CDR3 runs to 15 residues. V shed 2 bases, J shed 8 bases, and the junction held 8 bases outside the gene matches. Germline assignment: CDR1 SGHTA and CDR2 FQGNSA. Written as DNA, the CDR3 is TGTGCCAGCAGCTTAATGACGGGAGGGGCGGATGAGCAGTTCTTC. This codes for CASSLMTGGADEQFF. Full variable domain (missing parts from reference TRBV7-2 and TRBJ2-1): GAGVSQSPSNKVTEKGKDVELRCDPISGHTALYWYRQSLGQGLEFLIYFQGNSAPDKSGLPSDRFSAERTGGSVSTLTIQRTQQEDSAVYLCASSLMTGGADEQFFGPGTRLTVL.

The V call is TRBV5-1, the J call TRBJ2-2; D possibly corresponds to TRBD2 (6 bases). This CDR3 is built from 16 residues. Germline V gene sequence: CDR1 SGHRS, CDR2 YFSETQ. Trimming removed 0 bases from V and 6 bases from J, with 15 bases in between. The CDR3 spells CASSLGGGSGAGELFF. The CDR3 DNA follows: TGCGCCAGCAGCTTGGGAGGCGGGTCGGGAGCCGGGGAGCTGTTTTTT.

The rearrangement joins TRBV7-9 to TRBJ2-7; D might be TRBD1 (5 bases). The CDR3 length is 12 residues. The ends were cut back, 1 base at V and 6 bases at J, with 7 bases in the middle. Germline V gives CDR1 SEHNR, CDR2 FQNEAQ (reference sequence). For the CDR3, the DNA is TGTGCCAGCAGCTTAGAGGGGCCCGAGCAGTACTTC. This sequence encodes CASSLEGPEQYF.

This chain connects TRBV11-2 to TRBJ2-7; the match to TRBD1 covers 8 bases. With 5 bases clipped from V and 5 bases from J, the junction kept 14 bases outside the gene matches. This CDR3 is 16 amino acids long. Germline CDR1 is SGHAT and CDR2 is FQNNGV. The CDR3 sequence is CASSPVLPGQGDEQYF. The CDR3 DNA follows: TGTGCCAGCAGCCCGGTTTTGCCTGGACAGGGTGACGAGCAGTACTTC.

The gene calls are TRBV5-4 and TRBJ2-7; 12 nucleotides line up with TRBD2. Germline V gene lookup returns CDR1 SGHNT and CDR2 YYREEE (reference sequence). CDR3 length: 16 residues. V shed 4 bases and J 4 bases; nucleotides not matched to a gene: 9. CDR3 in amino acids: CASSGPGTSGRYEQYF. CDR3 bases: TGTGCCAGCAGCGGGCCAGGGACTAGCGGGCGTTACGAGCAGTACTTC.

The V and J genes are TRBV4-3 and TRBJ1-4; 8 bases are shared with TRBD1. CDR1 and CDR2 (germline): LGHNA, YSLEER. V gave up 3 bases and J gave up 7 bases; unmatched junction bases: 4. The CDR3 consists of 14 residues. The CDR3 DNA reads TGCGCCAGCAGCCAGGACAGGGAGAGTGAAAAACTGTTTTTT. As protein: CASSQDRESEKLFF.

Notes on this clone: Different DNA sequences within this sample yield the same CDR3. The chain recombines TRBV28 with TRBJ2-7, with D hard to call. V lost 4 bases and J lost 3, with 7 bases in between. Germline V lookup: CDR1 MDHEN, CDR2 SYDVKM. This CDR3 region has 12 residues. CDR3 amino acids: CASSSNYYEQYF. In DNA, the CDR3 is TGTGCCAGCAGTTCGAACTACTACGAGCAGTACTTC.

The chain carries TRBV5-1 and TRBJ2-2; D ambiguous. The germline V gene encodes CDR1 SGHRS and CDR2 YFSETQ. This CDR3 has 14 amino acids. V lost 4 bases and J lost 0, with 7 bases in between. The DNA of the CDR3 is TGCGCCAGCAGCGTAGGCTCGAACACCGGGGAGCTGTTTTTT. This codes for CASSVGSNTGELFF.

The rearrangement uses TRBV5-8 and TRBJ2-4, with 10 bases fitting TRBD2. CDR1 and CDR2 from the germline V gene are SGHTS and YDEGEE. The CDR3 covers 16 residues. Germline trimming cut 7 bases from V and 10 bases from J; bases unmatched to any gene: 17. CDR3 in DNA: TGTGCCAGCCCCATCCGGCTTGGACTAGCGGAACATATTCAGTACTTC. Protein sequence: CASPIRLGLAEHIQYF.

The genes are TRBV27 and TRBJ2-7; 10 bases align to TRBD2. The V and J ends lost 8 bases and 5 bases, in that order; junction bases with no gene match: 12. CDR3 length: 15 residues. Per the germline V gene, CDR1 is MNHEY and CDR2 is SMNVEV (reference sequence). Here the CDR3 reads CASRQLAGTDDEQYF. Here the CDR3 DNA reads TGTGCCAGCCGACAACTAGCGGGAACTGACGACGAGCAGTACTTC.

CDR3 loop: CASSLSSSGDTISYEQYF. CDR3 DNA sequence: TGTGCCAGCAGTTTGTCAAGTTCTGGGGACACAATCTCCTACGAGCAGTACTTC. V and J are TRBV27 and TRBJ2-7, with D possibly matching TRBD1 (6 bases). The length of the CDR3 is 18 residues. Germline V gene lookup returns CDR1 MNHEY and CDR2 SMNVEV (reference sequence). Trimming shortened V by 3 bases and J by 0 bases, and 21 bases separated the two germline ends.

The V call is TRBV27, the J call TRBJ2-1; D gene ambiguous. Germline V gives CDR1 MNHEY, CDR2 SMNVEV (reference sequence). The CDR3 extends over 12 amino acids. V was pared by 6 bases and J by 4 bases, with 7 bases between. CDR3 DNA sequence: TGTGCCAGCAGCGTGGGGTACAATGAGCAGTTCTTC. Its protein is CASSVGYNEQFF.

The chain couples TRBV28 to TRBJ2-7, with D uncertain. This CDR3 contains 12 residues. The germline V gene has CDR1 MDHEN and CDR2 SYDVKM. V was cut by 5 bases and J by 2 bases, with 7 bases left in between. The CDR3 reads CASSPRPYEQYF. In DNA, the CDR3 is TGTGCCAGCAGTCCAAGACCCTACGAGCAGTACTTC. Full variable domain (outside the CDR3, taken from reference TRBV28 and TRBJ2-7): DVKVTQSSRYLVKRTGEKVFLECVQDMDHENMFWYRQDPGLGLRLIYFSYDVKMKEKGDIPEGYSVSREKKERFSLILESASTNQTSMYLCASSPRPYEQYFGPGTRLTVT.

CDR3 residues: CASSQESGYQTSYEQYF. The CDR3 DNA reads as TGTGCCAGCAGCCAAGAATCGGGCTACCAGACGTCCTACGAGCAGTACTTC. The chain uses TRBV14 and TRBJ2-7; D call uncertain. CDR3 length: 17 amino acids. The germline gives CDR1 SGHDN, CDR2 FVKESK. Trimming left V 0 bases short and J 1 base short, with 16 bases between.

The chain has TRBV5-1 and TRBJ2-3; TRBD2 is a possible D gene (5 bases). The CDR3 consists of 16 residues. Trimming left V 0 bases short and J 0 bases short, with 11 bases between. The V gene's germline CDR1 is SGHRS and CDR2 YFSETQ. This CDR3 is CASSLVGAVSTDTQYF. CDR3 DNA sequence: TGCGCCAGCAGCTTGGTTGGAGCGGTGAGCACAGATACGCAGTATTTT.

The J gene is TRBJ2-2, the V gene TRBV5-4, with 7 positions matching TRBD1. Germline trimming cut 4 bases from V and 1 base from J; bases unmatched to any gene: 4. Looked up from germline, CDR1 is SGHNT and CDR2 is YYREEE (reference sequence). The length of the CDR3 is 15 residues. The CDR3 sequence: CASSIRTGNTGELFF. In DNA form, the CDR3 reads TGTGCCAGCAGCATACGGACAGGGAACACCGGGGAGCTGTTTTTT.

The chain links TRBV5-4 to TRBJ2-1, with 9 bases identical to TRBD2. Trimming cost V 4 bases and J 15 bases; bases outside gene matches: 17. CDR1 is SGHNT and CDR2 is YYREEE in the germline V gene (reference sequence). The length of the CDR3 is 15 residues. CDR3 residues: CASSPEGKAGGGWFF. The CDR3 coding sequence is TGTGCCAGCAGCCCGGAGGGAAAAGCGGGAGGCGGATGGTTCTTC.

The chain has TRBV11-2 and TRBJ1-2; D ambiguous. Trimming stripped 0 bases from V and 7 bases from J, with 6 bases between. This CDR3 comprises 12 residues. Germline V gene lookup returns CDR1 SGHAT and CDR2 FQNNGV. The CDR3 DNA is TGTGCCAGCAGCTTAGATTCCGGTGGCTACACCTTC. This translates into CASSLDSGGYTF.

The V and J genes are TRBV15 and TRBJ2-1; 7 bases line up with TRBD2. Trimming removed 0 bases from V and 3 bases from J; junction bases left unmatched: 11. The CDR3 is 18 amino acids. Germline loops: CDR1 LNHNV, CDR2 YYDKDF (reference sequence). For the CDR3, the DNA is TGTGCCACCAGCAGAGATGGGGTGCGGGGGTGGGGCTACAATGAGCAGTTCTTC. Protein sequence: CATSRDGVRGWGYNEQFF. Full variable domain (missing parts from reference TRBV15 and TRBJ2-1): DAMVIQNPRYQVTQFGKPVTLSCSQTLNHNVMYWYQQKSSQAPKLLFHYYDKDFNNEADTPDNFQSRRPNTSFCFLDIRSPGLGDTAMYLCATSRDGVRGWGYNEQFFGPGTRLTVL.

The rearrangement uses TRBV19 and TRBJ1-2; no definite D call. CDR1 is LNHDA and CDR2 is SQIVND in the germline V gene (reference sequence). There are 16 residues in the CDR3. V was pared by 0 bases and J by 8 bases, with 19 bases between. CDR3: CASSIDVWTPNGGYTF. Here the CDR3 DNA reads TGTGCCAGTAGTATAGATGTTTGGACTCCTAACGGGGGCTACACCTTC.

The CDR3 here is CASSSGRPDTQYF. The CDR3 coding sequence is TGTGCCAGCAGCTCGGGGAGACCAGATACGCAGTATTTT. The V call is TRBV7-3, the J call TRBJ2-3, with TRBD2 as a possible D gene (5 bases). Trimming shortened V by 4 bases and J by 4 bases, and 9 bases separated the two germline ends. Germline assignment: CDR1 SGHTA and CDR2 FQGTGA. The CDR3 length is 13 residues.

This chain uses TRBV6-1 with TRBJ1-2; D is undetermined. The CDR3 is 13 amino acids. V was clipped by 8 bases and J by 3 bases, with 13 bases between them. Germline lookup yields CDR1 MNHNS and CDR2 SASEGT. The CDR3 region is CASLTEAYYGYTF. For the CDR3, the DNA is TGTGCCAGCTTAACAGAGGCTTACTATGGCTACACCTTC.

The J gene is TRBJ2-5, the V gene TRBV14; D unresolved. V was pared by 8 bases and J by 5 bases, with 12 bases between. The CDR3 has 12 amino acids. The germline CDR1 and CDR2 sequences are SGHDN and FVKESK. CDR3 protein: CASGQRMETQYF. CDR3 sequence (DNA): TGTGCCAGCGGGCAACGTATGGAGACCCAGTACTTC. The variable domain in full, completed from reference TRBV14 and TRBJ2-5, reads EAGVTQFPSHSVIEKGQTVTLRCDPISGHDNLYWYRRVMGKEIKFLLHFVKESKQDESGMPNNRFLAERTGGTYSTLKVQPAELEDSGVYFCASGQRMETQYFGPGTRLLVL.

This chain links TRBV29-1 with TRBJ2-1; weak D call: TRBD2 (5 bases). V was pared by 1 base and J by 4 bases, with 14 bases between. Germline lookup yields CDR1 SQVTM and CDR2 ANQGSEA. The CDR3 consists of 15 residues. CDR3 residues: CSVEGAASKYNEQFF. CDR3 nucleotide sequence: TGCAGCGTTGAAGGGGCGGCTAGCAAGTACAATGAGCAGTTCTTC.

The V gene is TRBV18, the J gene TRBJ2-2, with 8 nucleotides matching TRBD2. Germline V gives CDR1 KGHSH, CDR2 LQKENI. V lost 3 bases, J lost 0 bases, and 9 bases stayed unmatched. There are 18 residues in the CDR3. The CDR3 here is CASSPRAGGGSNTGELFF. CDR3 coding DNA: TGTGCCAGCTCACCTAGGGCGGGAGGAGGTTCGAACACCGGGGAGCTGTTTTTT.

This clone showed up just once. The chain combines TRBV5-1 with TRBJ1-1, with 8 bases aligning to TRBD1. The V gene's germline CDR1 is SGHRS and CDR2 YFSETQ. There are 17 residues in the CDR3. Losses at the gene ends were 4 bases for V and 0 bases for J; bases not matched to a gene: 11. DNA for the CDR3: TGCGCCAGCAGCACACCATCGCGGACAGGGATGAACACTGAAGCTTTCTTT. This translates into CASSTPSRTGMNTEAFF.